The 6 T cell receptor beta chains in this list originate from one sample, sequenced in a study of blood T cell repertoires in COVID-19. Sequencing was performed with immunoSEQ multiplex PCR; in TCRdb, only in-frame clones are kept and a portion is missing. The data contain approximately 150,000 clones, roughly 87% of them seen just once; the ten biggest clones take up 1% to 1.5%. Sequenced material: PBMCs or T cells enriched from blood (not recorded which). The receptors stem from a human donor with acute COVID-19. The donor label of this sample is uncertain.

The table lists this clone with a few counts. This rearrangement joins TRBV6-5 to TRBJ1-2; 7 positions agree with TRBD1. This CDR3 is 15 amino acids long. The ends lost 6 bases at V and 3 bases at J; junction bases unmatched: 10. Germline CDR1 and CDR2: MNHEY and SVGAGI. The CDR3 reads CASRETGIRDYGYTF. DNA for the CDR3: TGTGCCAGCAGAGAGACAGGGATAAGAGACTATGGCTACACCTTC.

The chain recombines TRBV18 with TRBJ1-2; 7 nucleotides align to TRBD1. The junction had 8 bases not matched to a gene; V was cut back by 0 bases and J by 4 bases. Germline CDR1 and CDR2: KGHSH and LQKENI. The CDR3 spans 16 residues. The CDR3 sequence is CASSPPSGGRVYGYTF. The DNA for the CDR3 is TGTGCCAGCTCACCACCTTCAGGGGGGCGTGTCTATGGCTACACCTTC.

The chain joins TRBV12-2 to TRBJ1-3; TRBD1 is the table's D call and was not checked against the DNA. TRBV12-2 is recorded as a pseudogene. The CDR3 runs 18 residues. The CDR3 sequence is CASRRRETGGLVENTIYF. The CDR3 nucleotides read TGTGCAAGTCGCCGAAGAGAGACAGGGGGTCTCGTGGAAAACACCATATATTTT.

The CDR3 reads CASRHRDRGVEQYF. The CDR3 region has the DNA TGTGCCAGCAGGCACCGGGACAGGGGAGTCGAGCAGTACTTC. The chain links TRBV6-5 to TRBJ2-7; 10 bases align to TRBD1. The V gene end was trimmed by 6 bases and the J gene end by 6 bases; junction bases not matched to a gene: 8. Germline CDR1 MNHEY, CDR2 SVGAGI. CDR3 length equals 14 residues.

This clone was observed a few times. The genes are TRBV18 and TRBJ1-5, with 8 bases fitting TRBD1. The CDR3 extends over 15 amino acids. Germline CDR1 and CDR2: KGHSH and LQKENI. Trimming took 5 bases from V and 1 from J; bases not matched to a gene: 4. The CDR3 bases are TGTGCCAGCTCAGCCGACAGGGGCAGCAATCAGCCCCAGCATTTT. Amino acids: CASSADRGSNQPQHF.

The chain employs TRBV3-1 (or the pseudogene TRBV3-2) and TRBJ2-1; D is ambiguous. This CDR3 contains 13 residues. Germline CDR1 LGHDT, CDR2 YNNKEL (reference sequence). The germline V and J ends were trimmed by 5 bases and 5 bases, with 10 bases remaining between them. This chain's CDR3 is CASSADGDNEQFF. The CDR3 DNA reads TGTGCCAGCAGCGCTGACGGAGACAATGAGCAGTTCTTC.